A selection of T cell receptor beta chains follows, all from one sample in a study of cytomegalovirus exposure and HLA in healthy donors. Data came from immunoSEQ multiplex PCR; TCRdb stores just in-frame clones and leaves some out. The table has fewer than 250,000 clones, about three quarters seen once. Sequencing was carried out using PBMCs. All receptors derive from a man aged 35-49 years in good health and CMV-seronegative. Each CDR3 is given with its conserved first and last residue. A D gene is named only where the DNA matches it firmly. Only part of the rows carry a size: once, few, many, or a class if the clone is expanded.

V gene,D gene,J gene,clone size,CDR3 protein,CDR3 DNA
TRBV30,TRBD1,TRBJ2-7,-,CAWSIVGQGSYEQYF,TGTGCCTGGAGTATAGTGGGACAGGGGTCCTACGAGCAGTACTTC
TRBV7-3,-,TRBJ2-3,-,CASSLTDSRDTQYF,TGTGCCAGCAGCTTAACGGACAGTAGAGATACGCAGTATTTT
TRBV5-1,-,TRBJ2-2,-,CASSNGGGGTGELFF,TGCGCCAGCAGTAACGGGGGAGGCGGAACCGGGGAGCTGTTTTTT
TRBV6-1,-,TRBJ2-7,-,CASSEARWGGTYEQYF,TGTGCCAGCAGTGAAGCGCGGTGGGGCGGGACCTACGAGCAGTACTTC
TRBV9,TRBD2,TRBJ2-7,few,CASSVEGGRDHEQYF,TGTGCCAGCAGCGTGGAGGGCGGGAGGGACCACGAGCAGTACTTC
TRBV7-2,-,TRBJ1-6,once,CASSLAGALNSPLHF,TGTGCCAGCAGCTTAGCAGGGGCTCTAAATTCACCCCTCCACTTT
TRBV2,-,TRBJ2-6,few,CASSDAGTNVLTF,TGTGCCAGCAGTGATGCGGGGACCAACGTCCTGACTTTC
TRBV18,TRBD2,TRBJ2-5,few,CASSPGGPDQETQYF,TGTGCCAGCTCGCCGGGGGGTCCGGACCAAGAGACCCAGTACTTC
TRBV9,TRBD1,TRBJ2-1,-,CASSARDSSLVPNYNEQFF,TGTGCCAGCAGCGCCCGGGACAGTTCCCTAGTACCAAATTACAATGAGCAGTTCTTC
TRBV5-1,TRBD1,TRBJ2-7,-,CASSPGGQGAFLAEQYF,TGCGCCAGCAGCCCGGGGGGACAGGGGGCGTTTCTCGCCGAGCAGTACTTC
TRBV7-6,TRBD1,TRBJ2-5,-,CASSLGDRGEQTQYF,TGTGCCAGCAGCTTAGGGGACAGGGGTGAGCAGACCCAGTACTTC
TRBV5-6,-,TRBJ2-7,-,CASSSRGHVFYEQYF,TGTGCCAGCAGCTCTCGGGGACACGTTTTCTACGAGCAGTACTTC
TRBV9,-,TRBJ1-3,once,CASSVAGTNSGNTIYF,TGTGCCAGCAGCGTAGCGGGGACTAACTCGGGAAACACCATATATTTT
TRBV4-1,TRBD1,TRBJ2-7,-,CASSSDRVSYEQYF,TGCGCCAGCAGCTCTGACAGGGTGTCCTACGAGCAGTACTTC
TRBV7-8,-,TRBJ1-1,-,CASSLSGYILGGTEAFF,TGTGCCAGCAGCTTATCGGGATATATATTGGGGGGCACTGAAGCTTTCTTT
TRBV5-1,-,TRBJ2-7,-,CASSLRSSYEQYF,TGCGCCAGCAGCTTGAGGAGCTCCTACGAGCAGTACTTC
TRBV7-2,TRBD2,TRBJ2-2,few,CASSSVAGGAGELFF,TGTGCCAGCAGCTCCGTGGCGGGGGGCGCGGGGGAGCTGTTTTTT
TRBV15,TRBD2,TRBJ2-7,-,CATSDRTSGIYEQYF,TGTGCCACCAGCGACCGGACTAGCGGGATCTACGAGCAGTACTTC
TRBV7-9,-,TRBJ1-3,-,CASSLVGNTIYF,TGTGCCAGCAGCTTAGTAGGAAACACCATATATTTT
TRBV4-2,-,TRBJ1-2,-,CASSQDRTGMIYGYTF,TGTGCCAGCAGCCAAGATCGGACGGGAATGATTTATGGCTACACCTTC
TRBV30,TRBD1,TRBJ2-2,once,CAWSDGTGPGELFF,TGTGCCTGGTCCGACGGGACAGGACCGGGGGAGCTGTTTTTT
TRBV2,-,TRBJ1-5,-,CASKPEINSNQPQHF,TGTGCCAGCAAACCGGAGATCAATAGCAATCAGCCCCAGCATTTT
TRBV6-5,-,TRBJ1-1,-,CASSYSDRTEAFF,TGTGCCAGCAGTTACTCTGACAGGACTGAAGCTTTCTTT
TRBV5-1,TRBD2,TRBJ2-1,-,CASSLALSGGADEQFF,TGCGCCAGCAGCTTGGCCTTATCGGGGGGGGCGGATGAGCAGTTCTTC
TRBV7-2,TRBD1,TRBJ1-3,once,CASSPDRYQTGNTIYF,TGTGCCAGCAGCCCGGACAGGTATCAAACTGGAAACACCATATATTTT
TRBV10-3,TRBD1,TRBJ1-2,-,CAIRNGTANYGYTF,TGTGCCATCAGGAATGGGACAGCTAACTATGGCTACACCTTC
TRBV5-1,TRBD1,TRBJ1-2,-,CASSSQGAGDSIYGYTF,TGCGCCAGCAGCTCGCAGGGGGCAGGGGATTCGATTTATGGCTACACCTTC
TRBV5-1,-,TRBJ1-5,-,CASSLEGAGNQPQHF,TGCGCCAGCAGCTTGGAAGGGGCGGGCAATCAGCCCCAGCATTTT
TRBV10-3,-,TRBJ1-1,few,CAISGGQVEAFF,TGTGCCATCAGTGGGGGACAAGTTGAAGCTTTCTTT
TRBV9,TRBD1,TRBJ2-3,-,CASSPRTGRTDTQYF,TGTGCCAGCAGCCCCCGGACAGGCCGCACAGATACGCAGTATTTT
TRBV27,TRBD2,TRBJ2-7,-,CASSRLAGVEEQYF,TGTGCCAGCTCACGACTAGCGGGAGTAGAAGAGCAGTACTTC
TRBV28,TRBD1,TRBJ1-6,-,CASSRQQGAASPLHF,TGTGCCAGCAGTCGGCAACAGGGGGCGGCTTCACCCCTCCACTTT
TRBV29-1,TRBD1,TRBJ1-5,-,CSVVGQDSNQPQHF,TGCAGCGTTGTAGGACAGGATAGCAATCAGCCCCAGCATTTT
TRBV9,TRBD1,TRBJ1-1,-,CASSAGTGLNTEAFF,TGTGCCAGCAGCGCCGGGACAGGCCTGAACACTGAAGCTTTCTTT
TRBV6-6,-,TRBJ1-5,-,CASASAFSNQPQHF,TGTGCCAGCGCGTCCGCTTTTAGCAATCAGCCCCAGCATTTT
TRBV10-3,-,TRBJ2-5,once,CAIKAGETQYF,TGTGCCATCAAAGCTGGAGAGACCCAGTACTTC
TRBV7-2,-,TRBJ1-4,-,CASSRPGYNEKLFF,TGTGCCAGCAGCCGACCAGGTTATAATGAAAAACTGTTTTTT
TRBV6-1,TRBD2,TRBJ2-1,few,CASSVLAGSYNEQFF,TGTGCCAGCAGTGTACTAGCGGGATCCTACAATGAGCAGTTCTTC
TRBV7-3,-,TRBJ2-1,once,CASSLTGYNEQFF,TGTGCCAGCAGCCTCACAGGGTACAATGAGCAGTTCTTC
TRBV5-1,-,TRBJ2-7,once,CASSFGQTYEQYF,TGCGCCAGCAGCTTCGGACAGACCTACGAGCAGTACTTC
TRBV5-1,-,TRBJ1-1,-,CASSIGGTEAFF,TGCGCCAGCAGCATCGGGGGCACTGAAGCTTTCTTT
TRBV9,-,TRBJ2-3,-,CASSVYGYTDTQYF,TGTGCCAGCAGCGTCTACGGGTACACAGATACGCAGTATTTT
TRBV18,-,TRBJ1-4,-,CASSPQPTGKHEKLFF,TGTGCCAGCTCACCACAACCTACAGGAAAGCATGAAAAACTGTTTTTT
TRBV7-9,-,TRBJ1-1,-,CASSLVEKTEAFF,TGTGCCAGCAGCCTGGTTGAGAAAACTGAAGCTTTCTTT
TRBV9,TRBD2,TRBJ2-3,-,CASSVRRGGAREAPDTQYF,TGTGCCAGCAGCGTCCGGCGCGGGGGGGCCAGAGAAGCTCCAGATACGCAGTATTTT
TRBV2,-,TRBJ1-5,once,CASSGGQVMGQPQHF,TGTGCCAGCAGTGGGGGACAAGTTATGGGGCAGCCCCAGCATTTT
TRBV7-9,TRBD1,TRBJ2-6,few,CASSWGQGLGANVLTF,TGTGCCAGCAGCTGGGGACAGGGGCTAGGGGCCAACGTCCTGACTTTC
TRBV9,TRBD2,TRBJ2-7,-,CASSGLASSYEQYF,TGTGCCAGCAGCGGACTAGCGAGCAGCTACGAGCAGTACTTC
TRBV7-9,TRBD2,TRBJ2-1,once,CASSSREGHSYNEQFF,TGTGCCAGCAGCTCTAGGGAGGGGCATTCCTACAATGAGCAGTTCTTC
TRBV7-3,TRBD2,TRBJ2-7,-,CASSLGTSGTYEQYF,TGTGCCAGCAGCCTCGGGACTAGCGGAACCTACGAGCAGTACTTC
TRBV2,-,TRBJ2-7,-,CASSEERFSYEQYF,TGTGCCAGCAGTGAAGAGCGGTTCTCCTACGAGCAGTACTTC
TRBV10-2,-,TRBJ2-7,-,CASSEQGLRDATSYEQYF,TGCGCCAGCAGTGAGCAGGGGCTCCGGGACGCCACTTCCTACGAGCAGTACTTC
TRBV4-1,-,TRBJ2-1,few,CASSPSYNEQFF,TGCGCCAGCAGCCCTTCCTACAATGAGCAGTTCTTC
TRBV30,-,TRBJ2-7,-,CAWVRDNYEQYF,TGTGCCTGGGTACGGGACAACTACGAGCAGTACTTC
TRBV5-1,TRBD1,TRBJ2-3,once,CASGYRGSTDTQYF,TGCGCCAGCGGATACAGGGGTTCGACAGATACGCAGTATTTT
TRBV27,TRBD2,TRBJ2-1,-,CASATGTRNNEQFF,TGTGCCAGCGCTACGGGGACTAGGAATAATGAGCAGTTCTTC
TRBV6-6,-,TRBJ1-2,-,CASSYKGGLGYTF,TGTGCCAGCAGTTACAAAGGCGGGCTTGGCTACACCTTC
TRBV5-1,TRBD2,TRBJ2-1,once,CASSLAPSGLYNEQFF,TGCGCCAGCAGCTTGGCGCCTAGCGGGCTCTACAATGAGCAGTTCTTC
TRBV19,TRBD1,TRBJ2-3,-,CASRDRAPDTQYF,TGTGCCAGCCGCGACAGGGCCCCAGATACGCAGTATTTT
TRBV10-3,TRBD2,TRBJ2-1,-,CATLLADYNEQFF,TGTGCCACCCTACTAGCGGACTACAATGAGCAGTTCTTC